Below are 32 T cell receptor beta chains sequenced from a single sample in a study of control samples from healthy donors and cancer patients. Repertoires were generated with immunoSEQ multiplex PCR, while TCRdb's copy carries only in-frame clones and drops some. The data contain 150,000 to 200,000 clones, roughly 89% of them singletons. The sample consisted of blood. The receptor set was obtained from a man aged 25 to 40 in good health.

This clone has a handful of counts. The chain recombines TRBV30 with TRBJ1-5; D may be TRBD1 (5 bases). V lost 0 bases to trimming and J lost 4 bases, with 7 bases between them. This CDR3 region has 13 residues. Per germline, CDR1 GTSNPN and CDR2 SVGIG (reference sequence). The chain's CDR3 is CAWSVQENQPQHF. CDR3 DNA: TGTGCCTGGAGTGTACAGGAAAATCAGCCCCAGCATTTT.

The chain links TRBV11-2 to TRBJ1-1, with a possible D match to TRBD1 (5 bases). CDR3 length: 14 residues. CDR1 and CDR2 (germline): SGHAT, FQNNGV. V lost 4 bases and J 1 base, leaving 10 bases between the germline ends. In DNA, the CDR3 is TGTGCCAGCAGCTCGAGGGGCCGGAACACTGAAGCTTTCTTT. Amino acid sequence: CASSSRGRNTEAFF.

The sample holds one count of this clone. The CDR3 DNA follows: TGTGCCTGGAGTGTACGGAGAATGAACACTGAAGCTTTCTTT. Translating it yields CAWSVRRMNTEAFF. The chain recombines TRBV30 with TRBJ1-1; D unclear. Germline-derived CDR1 and CDR2 are GTSNPN and SVGIG (reference sequence). V lost 0 bases and J 0 bases, leaving 8 bases between the germline ends. The CDR3 spans 14 residues.

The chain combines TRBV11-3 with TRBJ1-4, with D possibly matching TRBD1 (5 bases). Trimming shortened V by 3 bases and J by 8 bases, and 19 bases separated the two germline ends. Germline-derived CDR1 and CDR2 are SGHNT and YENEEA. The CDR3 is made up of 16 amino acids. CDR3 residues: CASSFPMWGCKEKLFF. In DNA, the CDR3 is TGTGCCAGCAGCTTTCCTATGTGGGGGTGCAAGGAAAAACTGTTTTTT.

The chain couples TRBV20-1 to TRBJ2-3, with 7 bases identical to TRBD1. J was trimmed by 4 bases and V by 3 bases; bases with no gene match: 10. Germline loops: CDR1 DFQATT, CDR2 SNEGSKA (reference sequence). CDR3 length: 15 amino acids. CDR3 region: CSASGRQGFPDTQYF. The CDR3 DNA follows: TGCAGTGCTAGTGGAAGACAGGGTTTTCCAGATACGCAGTATTTT.

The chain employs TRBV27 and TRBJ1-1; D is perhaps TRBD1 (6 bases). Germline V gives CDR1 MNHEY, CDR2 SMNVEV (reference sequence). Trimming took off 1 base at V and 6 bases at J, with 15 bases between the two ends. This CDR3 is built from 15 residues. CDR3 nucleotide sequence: TGTGCCAGCAGTTTATTACAGGGCCTGGGGGCTGAAGCTTTCTTT. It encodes CASSLLQGLGAEAFF.

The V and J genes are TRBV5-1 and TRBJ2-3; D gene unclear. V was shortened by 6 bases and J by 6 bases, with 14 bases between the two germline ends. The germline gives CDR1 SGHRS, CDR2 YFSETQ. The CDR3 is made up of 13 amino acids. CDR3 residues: CASILGPSDTQYF. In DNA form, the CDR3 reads TGCGCCAGCATACTTGGCCCCTCGGATACGCAGTATTTT. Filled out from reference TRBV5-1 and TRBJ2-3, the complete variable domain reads KAGVTQTPRYLIKTRGQQVTLSCSPISGHRSVSWYQQTPGQGLQFLFEYFSETQRNKGNFPGRFSGRQFSNSRSEMNVSTLELGDSALYLCASILGPSDTQYFGPGTRLTVL.

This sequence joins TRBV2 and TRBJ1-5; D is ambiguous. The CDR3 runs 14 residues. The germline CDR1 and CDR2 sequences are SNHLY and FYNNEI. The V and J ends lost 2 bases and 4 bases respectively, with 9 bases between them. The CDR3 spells CASSERTANQPQHF. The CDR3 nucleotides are TGTGCCAGCAGTGAAAGGACGGCTAATCAGCCCCAGCATTTT. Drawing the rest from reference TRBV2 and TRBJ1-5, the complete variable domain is EPEVTQTPSHQVTQMGQEVILRCVPISNHLYFYWYRQILGQKVEFLVSFYNNEISEKSEIFDDQFSVERPDGSNFTLKIRSTKLEDSAMYFCASSERTANQPQHFGDGTRLSIL.

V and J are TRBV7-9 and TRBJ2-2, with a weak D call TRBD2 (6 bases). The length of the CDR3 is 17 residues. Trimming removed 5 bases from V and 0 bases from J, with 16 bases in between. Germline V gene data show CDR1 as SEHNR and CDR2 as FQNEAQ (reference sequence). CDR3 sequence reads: CASSPAFRGSNTGELFF. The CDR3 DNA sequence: TGTGCCAGCAGCCCCGCTTTCCGGGGGTCGAACACCGGGGAGCTGTTTTTT.

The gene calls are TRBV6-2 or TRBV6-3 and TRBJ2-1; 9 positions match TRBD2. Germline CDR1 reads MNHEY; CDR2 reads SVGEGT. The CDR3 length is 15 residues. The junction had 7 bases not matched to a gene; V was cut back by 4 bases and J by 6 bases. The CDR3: CASSLGSGRTNEQFF. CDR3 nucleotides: TGTGCCAGCAGTTTGGGTAGCGGGAGAACCAATGAGCAGTTCTTC.

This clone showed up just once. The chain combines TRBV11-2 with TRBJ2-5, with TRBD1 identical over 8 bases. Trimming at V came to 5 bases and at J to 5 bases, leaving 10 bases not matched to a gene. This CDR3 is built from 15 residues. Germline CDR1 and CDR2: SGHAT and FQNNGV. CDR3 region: CASSPAGGRGETQYF. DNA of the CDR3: TGTGCCAGCAGCCCGGCAGGGGGCAGGGGGGAGACCCAGTACTTC.

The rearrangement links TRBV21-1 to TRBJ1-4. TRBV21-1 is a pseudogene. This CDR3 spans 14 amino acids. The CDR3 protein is CATCQVATNEKLFF. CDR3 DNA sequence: TGTGCCACCTGTCAAGTTGCAACTAATGAAAAACTGTTTTTT.

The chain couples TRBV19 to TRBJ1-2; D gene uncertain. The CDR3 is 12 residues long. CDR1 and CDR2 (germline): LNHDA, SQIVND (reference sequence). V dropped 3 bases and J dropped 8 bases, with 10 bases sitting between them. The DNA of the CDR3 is TGTGCCAGTAGTATGGAGGGCTCGGGCTACACCTTC. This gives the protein CASSMEGSGYTF.

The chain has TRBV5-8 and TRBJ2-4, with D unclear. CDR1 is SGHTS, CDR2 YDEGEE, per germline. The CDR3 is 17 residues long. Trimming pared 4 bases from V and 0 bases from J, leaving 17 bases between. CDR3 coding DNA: TGTGCCAGCAGCCCGCCGACCCAACACCTAGCCAAAAACATTCAGTACTTC. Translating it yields CASSPPTQHLAKNIQYF.

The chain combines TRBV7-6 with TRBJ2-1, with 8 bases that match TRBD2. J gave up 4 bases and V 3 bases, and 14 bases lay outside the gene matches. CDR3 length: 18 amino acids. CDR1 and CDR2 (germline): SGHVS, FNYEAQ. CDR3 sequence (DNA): TGTGCCAGCAGCTTGTGGTCGGGGGGGACCGCTCAATACAATGAGCAGTTCTTC. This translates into CASSLWSGGTAQYNEQFF.

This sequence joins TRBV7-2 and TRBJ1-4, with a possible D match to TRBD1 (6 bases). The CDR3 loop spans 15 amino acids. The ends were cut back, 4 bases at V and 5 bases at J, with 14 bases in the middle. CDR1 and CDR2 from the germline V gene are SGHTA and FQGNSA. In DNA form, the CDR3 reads TGTGCCAGCAGCTCGTTGGGGGCCGCAAATGAAAAACTGTTTTTT. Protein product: CASSSLGAANEKLFF.

In nucleotides, the CDR3 is TGTGCCAGTAAGGGGCGCGATGATAGTGAAAAACTGTTTTTT. Amino acid sequence: CASKGRDDSEKLFF. J is TRBJ1-4 and V is TRBV25-1, with TRBD1 as a possible D gene (5 bases). Trimming left V 9 bases short and J 7 bases short, with 18 bases between. The CDR3 runs 14 residues. In germline, CDR1 is MGHDK, CDR2 SYGVNS.

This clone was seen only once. CDR3 protein: CASSPPFIQGYTF. For the CDR3, the DNA is TGTGCCAGCTCACCACCGTTTATTCAGGGCTACACCTTC. The chain is built from TRBV18 and TRBJ1-2; D uncertain. The length of the CDR3 is 13 residues. Germline V gene lookup returns CDR1 KGHSH and CDR2 LQKENI. The V end was cut by 0 bases, the J end by 8 bases, with 10 bases between.

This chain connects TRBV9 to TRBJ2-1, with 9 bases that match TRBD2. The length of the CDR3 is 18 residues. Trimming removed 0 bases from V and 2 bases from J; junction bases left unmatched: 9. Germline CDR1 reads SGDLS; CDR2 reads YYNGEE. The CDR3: CASSVEGSRGGPYNEQFF. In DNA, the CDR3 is TGTGCCAGCAGCGTAGAGGGCTCGCGGGGGGGCCCCTACAATGAGCAGTTCTTC. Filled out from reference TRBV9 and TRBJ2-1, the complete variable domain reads DSGVTQTPKHLITATGQRVTLRCSPRSGDLSVYWYQQSLDQGLQFLIQYYNGEERAKGNILERFSAQQFPDLHSELNLSSLELGDSALYFCASSVEGSRGGPYNEQFFGPGTRLTVL.

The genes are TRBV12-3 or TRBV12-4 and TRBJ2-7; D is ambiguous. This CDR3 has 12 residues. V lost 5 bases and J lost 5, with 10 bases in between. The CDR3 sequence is CASSHGSDEQYF. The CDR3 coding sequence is TGTGCCAGCAGTCATGGCAGCGACGAGCAGTACTTC.

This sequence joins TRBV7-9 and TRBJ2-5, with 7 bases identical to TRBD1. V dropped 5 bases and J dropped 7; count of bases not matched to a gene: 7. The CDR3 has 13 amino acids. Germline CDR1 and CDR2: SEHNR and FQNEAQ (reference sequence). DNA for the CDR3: TGTGCCAGCAGCGCACAGGGGATTGGGACCCAGTACTTC. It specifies CASSAQGIGTQYF.

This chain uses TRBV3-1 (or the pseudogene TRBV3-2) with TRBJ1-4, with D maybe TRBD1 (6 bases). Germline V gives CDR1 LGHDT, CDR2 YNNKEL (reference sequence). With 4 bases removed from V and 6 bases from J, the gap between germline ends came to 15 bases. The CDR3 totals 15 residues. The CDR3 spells CASSRVSGVDEKLFF. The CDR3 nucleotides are TGTGCCAGCAGCCGAGTGTCAGGGGTGGATGAAAAACTGTTTTTT.

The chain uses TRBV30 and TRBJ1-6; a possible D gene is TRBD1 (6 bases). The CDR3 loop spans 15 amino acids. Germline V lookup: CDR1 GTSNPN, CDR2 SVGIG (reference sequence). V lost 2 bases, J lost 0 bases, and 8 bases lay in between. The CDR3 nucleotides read TGTGCCTGGAGTACAGGGAGCTCCTATAATTCACCCCTCCACTTT. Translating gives CAWSTGSSYNSPLHF.

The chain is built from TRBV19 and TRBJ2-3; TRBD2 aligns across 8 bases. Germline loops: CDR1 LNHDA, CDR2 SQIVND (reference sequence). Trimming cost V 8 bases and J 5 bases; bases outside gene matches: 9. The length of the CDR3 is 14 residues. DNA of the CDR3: TGTGCCAGTGGTGGTGGCGGGAGGATAGATACGCAGTATTTT. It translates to CASGGGGRIDTQYF.

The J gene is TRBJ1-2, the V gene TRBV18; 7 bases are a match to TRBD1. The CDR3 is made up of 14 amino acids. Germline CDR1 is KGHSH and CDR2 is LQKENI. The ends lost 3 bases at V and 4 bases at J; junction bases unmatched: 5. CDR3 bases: TGTGCCAGCTCACCCGAGGGACAGTCCTATGGCTACACCTTC. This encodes CASSPEGQSYGYTF. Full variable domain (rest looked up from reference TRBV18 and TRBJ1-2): NAGVMQNPRHLVRRRGQEARLRCSPMKGHSHVYWYRQLPEEGLKFMVYLQKENIIDESGMPKERFSAEFPKEGPSILRIQQVVRGDSAAYFCASSPEGQSYGYTFGSGTRLTVV.

The chain's CDR3 is CASSIGGAGTGELFF. DNA for the CDR3: TGTGCCAGTTCAATCGGGGGGGCCGGCACCGGGGAGCTGTTTTTT. This chain uses TRBV5-4 with TRBJ2-2; TRBD2 matches 8 bases. This CDR3 has 15 amino acids. Germline V gene sequence: CDR1 SGHNT, CDR2 YYREEE (reference sequence). V shed 8 bases and J 4 bases; nucleotides not matched to a gene: 10.

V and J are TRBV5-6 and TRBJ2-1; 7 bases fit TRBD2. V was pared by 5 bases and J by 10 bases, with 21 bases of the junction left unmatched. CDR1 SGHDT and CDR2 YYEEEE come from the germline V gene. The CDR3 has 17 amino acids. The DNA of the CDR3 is TGTGCCAGCAGGGGATGGGGGGGTCTTAAGCGGGAATCAGAGCAGTTCTTC. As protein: CASRGWGGLKRESEQFF.

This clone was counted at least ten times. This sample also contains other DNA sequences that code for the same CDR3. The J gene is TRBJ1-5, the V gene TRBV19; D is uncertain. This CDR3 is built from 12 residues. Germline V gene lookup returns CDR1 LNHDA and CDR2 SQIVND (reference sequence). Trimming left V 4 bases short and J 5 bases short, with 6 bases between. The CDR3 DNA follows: TGTGCCAGTAGTACGAACCATCAGCCCCAGCATTTT. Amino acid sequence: CASSTNHQPQHF.

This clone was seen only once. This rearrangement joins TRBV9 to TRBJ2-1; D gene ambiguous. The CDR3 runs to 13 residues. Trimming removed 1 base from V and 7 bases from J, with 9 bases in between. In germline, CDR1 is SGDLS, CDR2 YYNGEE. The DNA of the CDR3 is TGTGCCAGCAGCGTATCAGACCGGAATGAGCAGTTCTTC. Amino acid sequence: CASSVSDRNEQFF. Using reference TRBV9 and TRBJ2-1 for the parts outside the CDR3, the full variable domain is DSGVTQTPKHLITATGQRVTLRCSPRSGDLSVYWYQQSLDQGLQFLIQYYNGEERAKGNILERFSAQQFPDLHSELNLSSLELGDSALYFCASSVSDRNEQFFGPGTRLTVL.

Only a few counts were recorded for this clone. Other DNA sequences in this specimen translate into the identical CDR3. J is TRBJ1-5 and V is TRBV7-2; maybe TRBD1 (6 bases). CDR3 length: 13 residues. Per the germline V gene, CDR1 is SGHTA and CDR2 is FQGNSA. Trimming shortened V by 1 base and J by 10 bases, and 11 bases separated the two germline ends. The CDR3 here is CASSLEGGPPQHF. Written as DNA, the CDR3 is TGTGCCAGCAGCTTAGAAGGGGGTCCCCCCCAGCATTTT. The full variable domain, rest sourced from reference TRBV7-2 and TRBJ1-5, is GAGVSQSPSNKVTEKGKDVELRCDPISGHTALYWYRQSLGQGLEFLIYFQGNSAPDKSGLPSDRFSAERTGGSVSTLTIQRTQQEDSAVYLCASSLEGGPPQHFGDGTRLSIL.

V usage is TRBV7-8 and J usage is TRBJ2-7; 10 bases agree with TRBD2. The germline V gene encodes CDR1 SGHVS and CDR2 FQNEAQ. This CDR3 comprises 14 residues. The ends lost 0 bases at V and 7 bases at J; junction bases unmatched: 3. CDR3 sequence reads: CASSLALAGEEQYF. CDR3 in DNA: TGTGCCAGCAGCTTAGCCCTAGCGGGAGAAGAGCAGTACTTC.

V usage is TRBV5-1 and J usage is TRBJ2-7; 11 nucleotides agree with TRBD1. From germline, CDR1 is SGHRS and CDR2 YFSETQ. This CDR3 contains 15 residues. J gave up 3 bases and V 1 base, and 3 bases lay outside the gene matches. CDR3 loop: CASSLPGQGVYEQYF. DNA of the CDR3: TGCGCCAGCAGCTTGCCGGGACAGGGGGTCTACGAGCAGTACTTC.